This passage covers 31 T cell receptor beta chains from one sample sequenced in a study of post-analysis software for immune sequencing data. Study outcomes and limitations: Roughly five TRBV segments were significantly more frequent in patients than in controls. TRBV5-6, TRBV5-1 and TRBV20-1 were among these segments.

Incorporated into the TCR beta cDNA libraries were unique molecular identifiers, which served to reduce PCR and sequencing biases. TCRdb recomputed calls from the PCR reads with MiXCR, one row per CDR3 protein. The table has about 820,000 distinct CDR3 sequences, approximately 57% seen once. These TCRs' antigens remain unknown. What was sequenced was blood. Every receptor here comes from a girl aged 5 to 17 with multiple sclerosis.

The chain links TRBV21-1 to TRBJ2-1. TRBV21-1 is a pseudogene locus. The CDR3 contains 14 residues. Written as DNA, the CDR3 is TGTGCCAGCAGCAAAGGCGCGACCGACAATGAGCAGTTCTTC. It yields the protein CASSKGATDNEQFF.

V is TRBV6-2 or TRBV6-3 and J is TRBJ2-5; 10 nucleotides match TRBD2. The length of the CDR3 is 18 residues. From germline, CDR1 is MNHEY and CDR2 SVGEGT. The V gene end was trimmed by 6 bases and the J gene end by 4 bases; junction bases not matched to a gene: 17. The CDR3 DNA reads as TGTGCCAGCAGCCACTTTTCTAGCGGGAGCGCGTGGGGAGAGACCCAGTACTTC. This encodes CASSHFSSGSAWGETQYF.

The V call is TRBV6-1, the J call TRBJ1-2; tentatively, D is TRBD1 (6 bases). The germline CDR1 and CDR2 sequences are MNHNS and SASEGT. The CDR3 is 12 residues long. Trimming cost V 5 bases and J 4 bases, with 8 bases left between them. The CDR3 region is CASSRDTYGYTF. CDR3 DNA: TGTGCCAGCAGTCGGGACACCTATGGCTACACCTTC.

V is TRBV7-9 and J is TRBJ1-1; 7 nucleotides align to TRBD1. The trim removed 5 bases at V and 3 bases at J, leaving 9 bases unmatched. The CDR3 sequence is 15 residues long. Germline V gene sequence: CDR1 SEHNR, CDR2 FQNEAQ (reference sequence). Written as DNA, the CDR3 is TGTGCCAGCAGCCAGACGCAGGGGGGAGACACTGAAGCTTTCTTT. This gives the protein CASSQTQGGDTEAFF.

The rearrangement uses TRBV6-6 and TRBJ1-5; D remains unclear. The germline CDR1 and CDR2 sequences are MNHNY and SVGAGI (reference sequence). The V end was cut by 0 bases, the J end by 5 bases, with 8 bases between. The CDR3 runs to 14 residues. CDR3 sequence reads: CASSYSTFYQPQHF. CDR3 DNA: TGTGCCAGCAGTTACTCGACCTTTTATCAGCCCCAGCATTTT.

This clonotype was seen more than once but under ten times. The chain employs TRBV6-5 and TRBJ2-5, with TRBD1 matching over 8 bases. Germline V CDR1 and CDR2: MNHEY, SVGAGI. After removal of 0 bases from V and 5 bases from J, the junction contained 8 bases not matched to a gene. The CDR3 is made up of 16 amino acids. The CDR3 bases are TGTGCCAGCAGTTACTCGTTGGACAGGGTCCAGGAGACCCAGTACTTC. This translates into CASSYSLDRVQETQYF.

This clonotype was seen a few times. The rearrangement joins TRBV9 to TRBJ1-2; 8 bases align to TRBD1. Trimming took 1 base from V and 2 from J; bases not matched to a gene: 1. The germline V gene has CDR1 SGDLS and CDR2 YYNGEE. There are 14 residues in the CDR3. CDR3 nucleotide sequence: TGTGCCAGCAGCGTACAGGGGGCGAACTATGGCTACACCTTC. This translates into CASSVQGANYGYTF. The full variable domain, rest sourced from reference TRBV9 and TRBJ1-2, is DSGVTQTPKHLITATGQRVTLRCSPRSGDLSVYWYQQSLDQGLQFLIQYYNGEERAKGNILERFSAQQFPDLHSELNLSSLELGDSALYFCASSVQGANYGYTFGSGTRLTVV.

In its sample, this clonotype was seen once. The chain couples TRBV20-1 to TRBJ2-1, with D hard to call. Germline V CDR1 and CDR2: DFQATT, SNEGSKA (reference sequence). Trimming cost V 1 base and J 10 bases, with 8 bases left between them. This CDR3 contains 11 residues. In DNA, the CDR3 is TGCAGTGCTAGAGCCCCTGGAGAGCAGTTCTTC. It codes for CSARAPGEQFF.

The chain combines TRBV20-1 with TRBJ2-1; the match to TRBD2 covers 9 bases. The ends lost 1 base at V and 1 base at J; junction bases unmatched: 2. CDR3 length equals 15 residues. Germline-derived CDR1 and CDR2 are DFQATT and SNEGSKA (reference sequence). CDR3 coding DNA: TGCAGTGCTAGAGTGCTAGCGGGGTCCTACAATGAGCAGTTCTTC. Translating gives CSARVLAGSYNEQFF.

V usage is TRBV10-3 and J usage is TRBJ2-4; TRBD1 aligns across 7 bases. The DNA end is a closer match to TRBJ2-7, so the J assignment may be wrong. This CDR3 comprises 12 residues. Germline V lookup: CDR1 ENHRY, CDR2 SYGVKD. The CDR3 DNA is TGTGCCATCAGTAAGGGACAGTTCGAGCAGTACTTC. This translates into CAISKGQFEQYF.

CDR3 DNA: TGTGCCAGCAGCGCGACTAGGTTGGACAAAAACATTCAGTACTTC. Translation gives CASSATRLDKNIQYF. This chain joins TRBV2 and TRBJ2-4; tentative D call: TRBD2 (6 bases). Germline CDR1 reads SNHLY; CDR2 reads FYNNEI. This CDR3 is 15 amino acids long. V was clipped by 6 bases and J by 3 bases, with 15 bases between them.

The genes are TRBV15 and TRBJ1-2; TRBD1 aligns across 11 bases. This CDR3 is 15 amino acids long. V shed 2 bases, J shed 7 bases, and the junction held 6 bases outside the gene matches. In germline, CDR1 is LNHNV, CDR2 YYDKDF (reference sequence). DNA for the CDR3: TGTGCCACCAGCAGAACCGGACAGGGGGCGATTGGCTACACCTTC. Translating gives CATSRTGQGAIGYTF.

The chain has TRBV20-1 and TRBJ2-7; D may be TRBD1 (6 bases). V lost 5 bases and J 3 bases, leaving 20 bases between the germline ends. Germline V CDR1 and CDR2: DFQATT, SNEGSKA (reference sequence). This CDR3 has 15 amino acids. Here the CDR3 reads CSAVNSRTANYEQYF. The CDR3 nucleotides are TGCAGTGCTGTTAATTCGAGGACAGCGAACTACGAGCAGTACTTC.

Of note for this clonotype: Germline and junction disagree at one end, which may indicate a read error. The chain couples TRBV11-2 to TRBJ2-3; the D gene is possibly TRBD2 (5 bases). Germline V gene data show CDR1 as SGHAT and CDR2 as FQNNGV. CDR3 length equals 14 residues. The CDR3 sequence is CAGSQRGPTDTQYF. For the CDR3, the DNA is TGTGCCGGCAGCCAGAGAGGGCCCACAGATACGCAGTATTTT.

This clonotype was observed a few times. The rearrangement uses TRBV29-1 and TRBJ1-5, with D tentatively TRBD1 (5 bases). The CDR3 runs 13 residues. With 6 bases removed from V and 2 bases from J, the gap between germline ends came to 11 bases. CDR1 SQVTM and CDR2 ANQGSEA come from the germline V gene. This CDR3 reads CSVWGGGNQPQHF. CDR3 nucleotide sequence: TGCAGCGTATGGGGAGGGGGCAATCAGCCCCAGCATTTT.

The sample holds a few counts of this clonotype. The J gene is TRBJ2-1, the V gene TRBV7-2, with a tentative D call TRBD1 (6 bases). Near its end, the DNA agrees better with TRBJ2-7, so the J call may be wrong. The CDR3 spans 16 residues. Germline V lookup: CDR1 SGHTA, CDR2 FQGNSA. The CDR3 sequence is CASRDPGQGLVYEQYF. CDR3 coding DNA: TGTGCCAGCAGGGACCCGGGACAAGGTTTAGTGTACGAGCAGTACTTC.

In nucleotides, the CDR3 is TGTGCCAGCAGCCTCGGGACAGCAGTTGAAGCTTTCTTT. The encoded protein is CASSLGTAVEAFF. This chain joins TRBV9 and TRBJ1-1; 7 bases match TRBD1. The CDR3 contains 13 residues. J was trimmed by 7 bases and V by 4 bases; bases with no gene match: 7. Germline CDR1 is SGDLS and CDR2 is YYNGEE.

This sequence joins TRBV6-5 and TRBJ1-5; 9 nucleotides line up with TRBD1. V trimming: 5 bases; J trimming: 6 bases; junction bases outside the gene matches: 14. The germline gives CDR1 MNHEY, CDR2 SVGAGI. The length of the CDR3 is 17 residues. This CDR3 is CASSHRGRQFGAQPQHF. The CDR3 DNA reads TGTGCCAGCAGTCACAGGGGGCGGCAATTCGGGGCTCAGCCCCAGCATTTT.

This chain links TRBV7-2 with TRBJ2-3; D is ambiguous. V shed 5 bases and J shed 6 bases, with 18 bases lying between them. Germline-derived CDR1 and CDR2 are SGHTA and FQGNSA. This CDR3 comprises 15 residues. CDR3 amino acids: CASSPQQVVLDTQYF. The CDR3, as DNA: TGTGCCAGCAGCCCCCAGCAGGTGGTATTGGATACGCAGTATTTT.

V is TRBV20-1 and J is TRBJ2-7; no clear D. The CDR3 length is 14 residues. The germline V gene has CDR1 DFQATT and CDR2 SNEGSKA (reference sequence). The V gene lost 2 bases and the J gene lost 0 bases, with 11 bases spanning the gap. CDR3 nucleotides: TGCAGTGCTAGACTGGTAGGGTTCTCCTACGAGCAGTACTTC. Translating it yields CSARLVGFSYEQYF.

The genes are TRBV27 and TRBJ2-7, with 7 bases matching TRBD1. V lost 3 bases to trimming and J lost 5 bases; unmatched junction nucleotides: 4. This CDR3 spans 13 amino acids. Germline assignment: CDR1 MNHEY and CDR2 SMNVEV (reference sequence). The CDR3: CASSLGQLNEQYF. CDR3 coding DNA: TGTGCCAGCAGTTTGGGACAGCTTAACGAGCAGTACTTC.

The chain is built from TRBV15 and TRBJ2-1, with 9 bases identical to TRBD2. The CDR3 runs to 16 residues. V shed 0 bases, J shed 3 bases, and the junction held 3 bases outside the gene matches. Germline CDR1 and CDR2: LNHNV and YYDKDF (reference sequence). The CDR3 DNA reads TGTGCCACCAGCAGAGATCTAGCGGGGTTCTACAATGAGCAGTTCTTC. This codes for CATSRDLAGFYNEQFF. Supplemented by reference TRBV15 and TRBJ2-1, the full variable domain reads DAMVIQNPRYQVTQFGKPVTLSCSQTLNHNVMYWYQQKSSQAPKLLFHYYDKDFNNEADTPDNFQSRRPNTSFCFLDIRSPGLGDTAMYLCATSRDLAGFYNEQFFGPGTRLTVL.

The V and J genes are TRBV18 and TRBJ2-7; D gene uncertain. The DNA end is more similar to TRBJ2-5, so the J call may be wrong. Germline lookup yields CDR1 KGHSH and CDR2 LQKENI. The CDR3 spans 15 residues. This chain's CDR3 is CASSPRELFGETQYF. The CDR3 nucleotides read TGTGCCAGCTCACCACGCGAACTGTTCGGGGAGACCCAGTACTTC.

The rearrangement links TRBV3-1 to TRBJ1-1; D may be TRBD1 (5 bases). The CDR3 consists of 12 residues. V was trimmed by 0 bases and J by 9 bases, leaving 8 bases between them. Germline assignment: CDR1 LGHDT and CDR2 YNNKEL (reference sequence). CDR3 coding DNA: TGTGCCAGCAGCCAAGATCCGGGACAAGCTTTCTTT. Protein sequence: CASSQDPGQAFF.

The V and J genes are TRBV29-1 and TRBJ1-1, with 7 positions matching TRBD1. Per the germline V gene, CDR1 is SQVTM and CDR2 is ANQGSEA. This CDR3 has 11 residues. V gave up 7 bases and J gave up 3 bases; unmatched junction bases: 2. The CDR3 region has the DNA TGCAGCGGCGGGACAGACACTGAAGCTTTCTTT. Its translation: CSGGTDTEAFF.

The chain has TRBV29-1 and TRBJ2-7, with D perhaps matching TRBD1 (6 bases). CDR1 is SQVTM and CDR2 is ANQGSEA in the germline V gene. Trimming took 6 bases from V and 0 from J, leaving 15 bases between them. The CDR3 is made up of 14 amino acids. Here the CDR3 reads CSVDSDRSSYEQYF. In DNA form, the CDR3 reads TGCAGCGTGGACTCTGACAGGAGCTCCTACGAGCAGTACTTC.

This clonotype was seen only a few times. V usage is TRBV15 and J usage is TRBJ2-7; D is perhaps TRBD1 (5 bases). Germline V lookup: CDR1 LNHNV, CDR2 YYDKDF (reference sequence). Trimming pared 9 bases from V and 0 bases from J, leaving 15 bases between. This CDR3 contains 14 residues. CDR3 sequence: CATQLQGNSYEQYF. CDR3 bases: TGTGCCACTCAACTCCAGGGTAACTCCTACGAGCAGTACTTC.

There are a few counts of this clonotype. V usage is TRBV5-5 and J usage is TRBJ2-3; the D gene is possibly TRBD1 (6 bases). V gave up 4 bases and J gave up 4 bases, with 13 bases separating them. The CDR3 sequence is 14 residues long. Germline values: CDR1 SGHKS, CDR2 YYEKEE (reference sequence). DNA of the CDR3: TGTGCCAGCAGCCAACAGGGCCCCCCAGATACGCAGTATTTT. Its translation: CASSQQGPPDTQYF.

This clonotype was detected only a few times. The gene calls are TRBV5-5 and TRBJ1-2; 10 bases agree with TRBD1. Germline CDR1 and CDR2: SGHKS and YYEKEE (reference sequence). This CDR3 spans 15 amino acids. V gave up 0 bases and J gave up 2 bases; unmatched junction bases: 1. The CDR3, as DNA: TGTGCCAGCAGCTTGGAGGGACAGGGGAACTATGGCTACACCTTC. It encodes CASSLEGQGNYGYTF.

The chain is built from TRBV20-1 and TRBJ2-5, with 10 bases aligning to TRBD1. V lost 5 bases and J lost 0; bases outside the gene matches: 9. CDR3 size: 16 residues. Germline loops: CDR1 DFQATT, CDR2 SNEGSKA (reference sequence). CDR3 in amino acids: CSAAGTGAMYQETQYF. The CDR3 coding sequence is TGCAGTGCTGCCGGGACAGGGGCCATGTACCAAGAGACCCAGTACTTC.

As for this clonotype: Mismatch with germline at one junction end may stem from a read error. The chain joins TRBV4-1 to TRBJ2-4; 9 nucleotides line up with TRBD2. Judging by the DNA end, TRBJ2-7 fits better; the J call may be wrong. CDR1 is MGHRA, CDR2 YSYEKL, per germline. There are 16 residues in the CDR3. CDR3 coding DNA: TGCGCCAGCACCCAAGGGTCGGCGGGAGGGGCCTCCGAGCAGTACTTC. Amino acid sequence: CASTQGSAGGASEQYF.